This is a list of T cell receptor beta chains from one sample in a study of blood T cell repertoires in COVID-19. Produced via immunoSEQ multiplex PCR; TCRdb's table is partial and in-frame only. This sample carries approximately 100,000 clones, roughly nine tenths of them seen once, and the ten largest clones take approximately 3.6%. The sample comprised peripheral blood. These receptors were obtained from a woman aged 60-75 years with acute or convalescent COVID-19. Each CDR3 is given with its conserved first and last residue. A D gene is named only where the DNA matches it firmly.

>.|TRBJ1-1|TRBV18
TGTGCCAGCTCTCCTACTGGGGGCGCGTACACTGAAGCTTTCTTT
CASSPTGGAYTEAFF
>.|TRBJ1-1|TRBV30
TGTGCCTGGTGTACAGGATCGAACACTGAAGCTTTCTTT
CAWCTGSNTEAFF
>.|TRBJ1-3|TRBV3-1/TRBV3-2
TGTGCCAGCAGCCAACCGTCTGGAAACACCATATATTTT
CASSQPSGNTIYF
>TRBD2|TRBJ2-2|TRBV7-8
TGTGCCAGCAGCTTAATCCTAGCGGGAGTGGGGGGCCAGAACACCGGGGAGCTGTTTTTT
CASSLILAGVGGQNTGELFF
>TRBD2|TRBJ2-1|TRBV24-1
TGTGCCACCAGTGAAGGACTAGCGGGAGGGCCTAGGTCATCCGAGCAGTTCTTC
CATSEGLAGGPRSSEQFF
>.|TRBJ1-5|TRBV3-1/TRBV3-2
TGTGCCAGCAGCCCCACCGGGGGTGGGACCTTCAATCAGCCCCAGCATTTT
CASSPTGGGTFNQPQHF
>.|TRBJ2-1|TRBV7-3
TGTGCCAGCAGCTTAACAGGGGCGGATGAGCAGTTCTTC
CASSLTGADEQFF
>TRBD2|TRBJ2-1|TRBV7-2
TGTGCCAGCAGCTTAGACTCCGGGACTAGCGAAAACAATGAGCAGTTCTTC
CASSLDSGTSENNEQFF
>TRBD1|TRBJ2-3|TRBV5-8
TGTGCCAGCAGCTTGGGGGACAGATACACAGATACGCAGTATTTT
CASSLGDRYTDTQYF
>.|TRBJ2-3|TRBV15
TGTGCCACCAGCAGAGATATAGCCACAGATACGCAGTATTTT
CATSRDIATDTQYF
>TRBD1|TRBJ1-6|TRBV30
TGTGCCTGGACGGGACAGCATAATTCACCCCTCCACTTT
CAWTGQHNSPLHF